The present entry profiles one T cell receptor beta chain with its context. V lost 3 bases to trimming and J lost 4 bases, with 13 bases between them. This CDR3 has 15 amino acids. CDR1 MDHEN and CDR2 SYDVKM come from the germline V gene. This record belongs to a study of shared clonotypes between healthy human individuals. Sequencing used immunoSEQ multiplex PCR; TCRdb keeps in-frame clones, though not all of them. The sample includes approximately 2.5 million clones, 93% of them seen just once. V usage is TRBV28 and J usage is TRBJ1-5, with D unresolved. Input material: naive CD4+ T cells from PBMCs. Regarding subset: CD45RA+ positively selected. The source of this sequence is a man aged 18 to 30 in good health. Some clones in this sample may be carry-over from other donors' samples. The CDR3 here is CASSFLGSANQPQHF. CDR3 bases: TGTGCCAGCAGTTTTTTGGGGTCGGCGAATCAGCCCCAGCATTTT.